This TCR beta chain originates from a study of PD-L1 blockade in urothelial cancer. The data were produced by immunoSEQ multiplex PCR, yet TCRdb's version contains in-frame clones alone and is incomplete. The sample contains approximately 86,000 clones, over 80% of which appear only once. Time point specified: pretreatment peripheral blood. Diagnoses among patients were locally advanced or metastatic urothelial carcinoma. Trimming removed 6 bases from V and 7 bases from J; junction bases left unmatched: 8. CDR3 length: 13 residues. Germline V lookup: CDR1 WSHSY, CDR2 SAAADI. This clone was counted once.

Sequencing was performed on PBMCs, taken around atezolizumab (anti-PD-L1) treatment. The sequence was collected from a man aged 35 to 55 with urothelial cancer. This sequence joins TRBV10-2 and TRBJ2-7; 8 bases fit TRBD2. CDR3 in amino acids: CASSGRALREQYF. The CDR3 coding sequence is TGCGCCAGCAGCGGGAGGGCCCTCAGGGAGCAGTACTTC.